The 20 T cell receptor beta chains presented below share a single source sample, sequenced in a study of neurological immune-mediated disorders. The sample's time point: longitudinal time-point 2. Via MiXCR, TCRdb re-called the 5' RACE reads, giving one row per CDR3 protein. Seen here are about 80,000 distinct CDR3 sequences, over 4.5% observed once, and the top ten hold 7.9%. The material sequenced was PBMCs. Receptors originate from a woman in her sixties with multiple sclerosis.

In its sample, this clonotype was seen many times. The chain recombines TRBV19 with TRBJ1-1; 12 bases are a match to TRBD1. The CDR3 consists of 16 residues. Germline V CDR1 and CDR2: LNHDA, SQIVND (reference sequence). Trimming cost V 6 bases and J 2 bases; bases outside gene matches: 7. The CDR3 reads CASRGQGAPLNTEAFF. CDR3 sequence (DNA): TGTGCCAGTAGGGGACAGGGGGCTCCATTAAACACTGAAGCTTTCTTT.

This clonotype was seen ten or more times. V usage is TRBV7-6 and J usage is TRBJ1-4; TRBD1 agrees at 8 bases. V dropped 1 base and J dropped 0; count of bases not matched to a gene: 4. The CDR3 is 17 residues long. Germline CDR1 reads SGHVS; CDR2 reads FNYEAQ. CDR3 sequence reads: CASSLGTGPATNEKLFF. In DNA form, the CDR3 reads TGTGCCAGCAGCTTAGGGACAGGGCCTGCAACTAATGAAAAACTGTTTTTT.

This clonotype appeared many times. The CDR3 region is CSARDWGIASGEQYF. The DNA of the CDR3 is TGCAGTGCTAGAGATTGGGGGATCGCCTCCGGGGAGCAGTACTTC. The V gene is TRBV20-1, the J gene TRBJ2-7, with D tentatively TRBD1 or TRBD2 (5 bases each). V lost 0 bases and J lost 7, with 19 bases in between. This CDR3 is built from 15 residues. Per the germline V gene, CDR1 is DFQATT and CDR2 is SNEGSKA (reference sequence).

This clonotype was seen many times. Here the CDR3 reads CASSLLDGYTF. The CDR3 DNA reads as TGTGCCAGCAGCTTACTGGATGGCTACACCTTC. The chain joins TRBV7-9 to TRBJ1-2, with D unresolved. The V gene's germline CDR1 is SEHNR and CDR2 FQNEAQ (reference sequence). This CDR3 region has 11 residues. V lost 2 bases and J lost 6, with 4 bases in between.

In this sample, this clonotype turned up many times. This chain links TRBV20-1 with TRBJ2-5; D gene unclear. Trimming took off 4 bases at V and 10 bases at J, with 25 bases between the two ends. CDR1 and CDR2 from the germline V gene are DFQATT and SNEGSKA (reference sequence). The CDR3 sequence is 15 residues long. CDR3 protein: CSAILLQRPVFDQYF. The CDR3 DNA reads TGCAGTGCTATCCTTCTGCAGAGACCCGTCTTCGACCAGTACTTC.

This clonotype was observed at least ten times. The gene calls are TRBV18 and TRBJ1-1, with D perhaps matching TRBD1 (6 bases). Germline V gene data show CDR1 as KGHSH and CDR2 as LQKENI. The V end lost 2 bases, the J end lost 1 base, and 11 bases lay between the germline ends. The CDR3 loop spans 15 amino acids. CDR3 sequence reads: CASSPKTGSNTEAFF. The CDR3 region has the DNA TGTGCCAGCTCACCAAAGACAGGATCGAACACTGAAGCTTTCTTT.

On this clonotype: A much larger clone lies a single base off, so this may be a read error. This chain links TRBV28 with TRBJ2-1; D is possibly TRBD2 (5 bases). This CDR3 is built from 12 residues. Germline CDR1 is MDHEN and CDR2 is SYDVKM. Trimming pared 3 bases from V and 9 bases from J, leaving 9 bases between. CDR3 sequence: CASSLFRGEQFF. The CDR3 DNA sequence: TGTGCCAGCAGTTTGTTTCGGGGTGAGCAGTTCTTC. Combining the CDR3 with reference TRBV28 and TRBJ2-1 gives the whole variable domain DVKVTQSSRYLVKRTGEKVFLECVQDMDHENMFWYRQDPGLGLRLIYFSYDVKMKEKGDIPEGYSVSREKKERFSLILESASTNQTSMYLCASSLFRGEQFFGPGTRLTVL.

This clonotype was recorded many times. This chain links TRBV3-1 with TRBJ2-1; either TRBD1 or TRBD2 may fit D (5 bases each). The germline CDR1 and CDR2 sequences are LGHDT and YNNKEL (reference sequence). Trimming left V 1 base short and J 9 bases short, with 16 bases between. This CDR3 contains 15 residues. CDR3 DNA: TGTGCCAGCAGCCAAGTAAGAGAGGGTGGGGGTGAGCAGTTCTTC. Protein sequence: CASSQVREGGGEQFF.

This clonotype has a count of ten or more. The rearrangement links TRBV12-3 or TRBV12-4 to TRBJ1-3, with TRBD1 as a possible D gene (6 bases). CDR3 size: 14 residues. The V end was cut by 6 bases, the J end by 2 bases, with 11 bases between. The CDR3 bases are TGTGCCAGCAGAGGGGGGGGCACTGGAAACACCATATATTTT. Protein sequence: CASRGGGTGNTIYF.

The sample holds many counts of this clonotype. In DNA, the CDR3 is TGCAGCGCCGGACAGGGGAGTAATGAGCAGTTCTTC. Protein: CSAGQGSNEQFF. The chain joins TRBV29-1 to TRBJ2-1, with 9 bases fitting TRBD1. Germline-derived CDR1 and CDR2 are SQVTM and ANQGSEA. The length of the CDR3 is 12 residues. Trimming took 7 bases from V and 7 from J; bases not matched to a gene: 5.

This clonotype was counted ten times or more. The CDR3 coding sequence is TGTGCCAGCCCCGGACACAACTCTGGGGCCAACGTCCTGACTTTC. This translates into CASPGHNSGANVLTF. V is TRBV21-1 and J is TRBJ2-6; the DNA was not used to check the table's D call, TRBD1. TRBV21-1 is a documented pseudogene. The length of the CDR3 is 15 residues.

In nucleotides, the CDR3 is TGTGCCAGCAGCAGAGGGACAGGGCCACGGGAGACCCAGTACTTC. Translated: CASSRGTGPRETQYF. The chain couples TRBV7-7 to TRBJ2-5, with 9 bases fitting TRBD1. The germline V gene encodes CDR1 SSHAT and CDR2 FNYEAQ (reference sequence). There are 15 residues in the CDR3. J gave up 5 bases and V 5 bases, and 9 bases lay outside the gene matches.

This clonotype was seen many times. The chain joins TRBV7-2 to TRBJ2-3; TRBD2 agrees at 10 bases. Trimming removed 5 bases from V and 5 bases from J; junction bases left unmatched: 4. Germline V gene lookup returns CDR1 SGHTA and CDR2 FQGNSA. The CDR3 runs to 14 residues. The CDR3 nucleotides read TGTGCCAGCAGCCCCGGACTAGCGGTAGATACGCAGTATTTT. Translated: CASSPGLAVDTQYF.

In this sample, this clonotype turned up many times. CDR3 loop: CASSLALNQPQHF. The CDR3 coding sequence is TGCGCCAGCAGCTTGGCCCTCAATCAGCCCCAGCATTTT. This rearrangement joins TRBV5-1 to TRBJ1-5, with D hard to call. V shed 0 bases and J shed 3 bases, with 4 bases lying between them. Germline CDR1 SGHRS, CDR2 YFSETQ. This CDR3 has 13 amino acids.

Many counts were recorded for this clonotype. The V gene is TRBV29-1, the J gene TRBJ1-3, with TRBD1 identical over 9 bases. J gave up 4 bases and V 3 bases, and 4 bases lay outside the gene matches. CDR1 is SQVTM and CDR2 is ANQGSEA in the germline V gene. The CDR3 has 14 residues. The CDR3 is CSVDTGGVGNTIYF. The CDR3 bases are TGCAGCGTTGATACAGGGGGCGTCGGAAACACCATATATTTT.

This clonotype was recorded many times. This chain uses TRBV6-6 with TRBJ1-5; D might be TRBD1 (5 bases). Germline V gene sequence: CDR1 MNHNY, CDR2 SVGAGI (reference sequence). The CDR3 has 14 amino acids. V was cut by 9 bases and J by 1 base, with 13 bases left in between. CDR3 DNA sequence: TGTGCCAGTAATAGAGGGGACAGCAATCAGCCCCAGCATTTT. It codes for CASNRGDSNQPQHF.

This clonotype was picked up many times. The V gene is TRBV2, the J gene TRBJ1-1; the match to TRBD1 covers 7 bases. The CDR3 runs to 13 residues. Germline V gene data show CDR1 as SNHLY and CDR2 as FYNNEI. J lost 7 bases, V lost 11 bases, and 13 bases had no gene match. Here the CDR3 reads CASTGDRIFEAFF. The CDR3 DNA follows: TGTGCCTCCACGGGGGACAGAATTTTTGAAGCTTTCTTT.

This clonotype was seen many times. The rearrangement links TRBV5-1 to TRBJ1-1, with unresolved D. V was clipped by 3 bases and J by 2 bases, with 8 bases between them. This CDR3 contains 13 residues. Germline V lookup: CDR1 SGHRS, CDR2 YFSETQ. The CDR3: CASSSDGNTEAFF. DNA of the CDR3: TGCGCCAGCAGCTCGGACGGAAACACTGAAGCTTTCTTT.

This clonotype came up a few times. CDR3 sequence reads: CASSPGLAGAFYNEQFF. In DNA form, the CDR3 reads TGTGCCAGCAGTCCGGGACTAGCGGGGGCCTTCTACAATGAGCAGTTCTTC. The chain recombines TRBV27 with TRBJ2-1, with 14 positions matching TRBD2. V gave up 5 bases and J gave up 3 bases; unmatched junction bases: 6. The CDR3 contains 17 residues. Germline V lookup: CDR1 MNHEY, CDR2 SMNVEV (reference sequence).

The sample holds many counts of this clonotype. The rearrangement links TRBV5-1 to TRBJ2-1; D possibly corresponds to TRBD2 (5 bases). CDR1 and CDR2 (germline): SGHRS, YFSETQ. This CDR3 spans 16 amino acids. V lost 2 bases to trimming and J lost 0 bases, with 12 bases between them. In DNA, the CDR3 is TGCGCCAGCAGCTTAGCGGATCTGAGCTCCTACAATGAGCAGTTCTTC. This encodes CASSLADLSSYNEQFF. The complete variable domain, with remaining parts taken from reference TRBV5-1 and TRBJ2-1, reads KAGVTQTPRYLIKTRGQQVTLSCSPISGHRSVSWYQQTPGQGLQFLFEYFSETQRNKGNFPGRFSGRQFSNSRSEMNVSTLELGDSALYLCASSLADLSSYNEQFFGPGTRLTVL.